This TCR beta chain was captured by sequencing in a study of T-cell memory formation after mild COVID-19. TCRdb itself ran the 5' RACE reads through MiXCR, one entry per CDR3 protein. Among 550,000 to 700,000 distinct CDR3 sequences listed, more than 15% were seen once. The junction had 8 bases not matched to a gene; V was cut back by 3 bases and J by 3 bases. The CDR3 contains 16 residues. CDR1 and CDR2 (germline): SGHTA, FQGNSA. The sample holds a few counts of this clonotype. The specimen was PBMCs or a T cell subset sorted from them (not recorded which). V usage is TRBV7-2 and J usage is TRBJ2-3, with TRBD1 identical over 8 bases. The clonotype was recovered from an adult woman who had mild COVID-19 (a few samples of this study predate the infection). Cell type and time point are not known. CDR3 nucleotides: TGTGCCAGCAGCTTTGGCCGGGACAGGATTACAGATACGCAGTATTTT. Translation gives CASSFGRDRITDTQYF. The full variable domain, in which reference TRBV7-2 and TRBJ2-3 provide the parts outside the CDR3, is GAGVSQSPSNKVTEKGKDVELRCDPISGHTALYWYRQSLGQGLEFLIYFQGNSAPDKSGLPSDRFSAERTGGSVSTLTIQRTQQEDSAVYLCASSFGRDRITDTQYFGPGTRLTVL.